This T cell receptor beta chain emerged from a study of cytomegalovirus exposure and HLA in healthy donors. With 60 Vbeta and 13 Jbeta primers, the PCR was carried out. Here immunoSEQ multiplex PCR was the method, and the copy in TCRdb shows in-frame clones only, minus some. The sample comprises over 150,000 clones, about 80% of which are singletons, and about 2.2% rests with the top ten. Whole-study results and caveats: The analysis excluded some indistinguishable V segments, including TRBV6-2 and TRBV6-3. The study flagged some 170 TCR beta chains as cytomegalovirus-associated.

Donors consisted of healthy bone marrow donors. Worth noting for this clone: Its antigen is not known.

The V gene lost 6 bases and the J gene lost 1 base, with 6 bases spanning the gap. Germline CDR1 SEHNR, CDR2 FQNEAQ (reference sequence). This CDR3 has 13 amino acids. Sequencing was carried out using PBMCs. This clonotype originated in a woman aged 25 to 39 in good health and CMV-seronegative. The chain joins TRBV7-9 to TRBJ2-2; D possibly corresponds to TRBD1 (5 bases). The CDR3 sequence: CASRTGNTGELFF. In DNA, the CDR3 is TGTGCCAGCAGAACAGGGAACACCGGGGAGCTGTTTTTT.